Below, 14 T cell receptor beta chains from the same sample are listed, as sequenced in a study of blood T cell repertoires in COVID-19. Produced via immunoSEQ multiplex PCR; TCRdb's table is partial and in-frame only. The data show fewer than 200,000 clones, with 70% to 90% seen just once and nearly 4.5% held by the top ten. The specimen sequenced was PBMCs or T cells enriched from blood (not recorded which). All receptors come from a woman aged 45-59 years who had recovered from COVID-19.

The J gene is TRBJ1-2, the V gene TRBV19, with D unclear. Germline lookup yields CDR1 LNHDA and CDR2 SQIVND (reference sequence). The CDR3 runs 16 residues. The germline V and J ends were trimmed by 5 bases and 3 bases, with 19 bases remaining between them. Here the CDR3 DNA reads TGTGCCAGTAGTTCCTACCCCGGGTCCGAGTACTATGGCTACACCTTC. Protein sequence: CASSSYPGSEYYGYTF.

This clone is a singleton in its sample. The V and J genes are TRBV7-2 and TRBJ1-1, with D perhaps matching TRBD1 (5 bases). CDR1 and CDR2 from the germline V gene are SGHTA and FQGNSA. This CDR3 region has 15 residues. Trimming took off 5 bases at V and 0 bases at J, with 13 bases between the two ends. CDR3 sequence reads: CASSTGRVMNTEAFF. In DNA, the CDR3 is TGTGCCAGCAGCACCGGCAGGGTCATGAACACTGAAGCTTTCTTT.

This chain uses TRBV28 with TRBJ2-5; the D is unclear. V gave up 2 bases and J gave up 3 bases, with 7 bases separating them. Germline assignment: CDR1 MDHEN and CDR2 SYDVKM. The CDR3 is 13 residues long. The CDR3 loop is CASSLRREETQYF. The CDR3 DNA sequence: TGTGCCAGCAGTTTACGGAGAGAAGAGACCCAGTACTTC.

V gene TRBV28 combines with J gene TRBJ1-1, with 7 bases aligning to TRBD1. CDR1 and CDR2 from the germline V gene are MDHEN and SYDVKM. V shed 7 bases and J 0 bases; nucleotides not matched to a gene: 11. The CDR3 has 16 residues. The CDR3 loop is CASTSLGGGLNTEAFF. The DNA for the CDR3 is TGTGCCAGCACATCTCTAGGAGGGGGCTTGAACACTGAAGCTTTCTTT. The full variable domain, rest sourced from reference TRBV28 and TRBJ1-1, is DVKVTQSSRYLVKRTGEKVFLECVQDMDHENMFWYRQDPGLGLRLIYFSYDVKMKEKGDIPEGYSVSREKKERFSLILESASTNQTSMYLCASTSLGGGLNTEAFFGQGTRLTVV.

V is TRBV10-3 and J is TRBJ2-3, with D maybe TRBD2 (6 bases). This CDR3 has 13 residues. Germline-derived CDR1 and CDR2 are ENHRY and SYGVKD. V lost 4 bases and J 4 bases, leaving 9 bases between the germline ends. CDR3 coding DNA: TGTGCCATCAGTGGGGGGGTTGCAGATACGCAGTATTTT. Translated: CAISGGVADTQYF.

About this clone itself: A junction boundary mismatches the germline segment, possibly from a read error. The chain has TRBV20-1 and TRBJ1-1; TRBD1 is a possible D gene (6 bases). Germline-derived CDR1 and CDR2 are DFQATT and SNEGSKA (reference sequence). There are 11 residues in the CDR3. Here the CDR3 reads CSATGNSEAFF. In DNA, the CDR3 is TGCAGTGCCACAGGGAACTCTGAAGCTTTCTTT.

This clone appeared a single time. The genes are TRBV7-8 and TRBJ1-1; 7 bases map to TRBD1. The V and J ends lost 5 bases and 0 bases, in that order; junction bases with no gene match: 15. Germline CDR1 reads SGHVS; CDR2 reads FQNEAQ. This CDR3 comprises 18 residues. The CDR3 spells CASSPGGSGTVMNTEAFF. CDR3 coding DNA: TGTGCCAGCAGCCCAGGGGGGTCTGGGACAGTGATGAACACTGAAGCTTTCTTT. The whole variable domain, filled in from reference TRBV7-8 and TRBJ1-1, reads GAGVSQSPRYKVAKRGQDVALRCDPISGHVSLFWYQQALGQGPEFLTYFQNEAQLDKSGLPSDRFFAERPEGSVSTLKIQRTQQEDSAVYLCASSPGGSGTVMNTEAFFGQGTRLTVV.

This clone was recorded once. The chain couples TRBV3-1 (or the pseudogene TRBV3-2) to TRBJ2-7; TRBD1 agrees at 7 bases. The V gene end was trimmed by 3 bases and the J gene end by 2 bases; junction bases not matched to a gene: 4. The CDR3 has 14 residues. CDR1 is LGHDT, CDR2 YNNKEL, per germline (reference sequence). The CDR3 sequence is CASSHTGVAYEQYV. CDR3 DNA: TGTGCCAGCAGCCATACAGGGGTGGCCTACGAGCAGTACGTC.

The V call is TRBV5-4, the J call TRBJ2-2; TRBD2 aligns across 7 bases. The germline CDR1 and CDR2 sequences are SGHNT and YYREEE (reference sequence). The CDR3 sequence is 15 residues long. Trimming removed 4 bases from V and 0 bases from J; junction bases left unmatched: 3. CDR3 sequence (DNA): TGTGCCAGCAGCCCCCGGGGGGCGAACACCGGGGAGCTGTTTTTT. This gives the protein CASSPRGANTGELFF.

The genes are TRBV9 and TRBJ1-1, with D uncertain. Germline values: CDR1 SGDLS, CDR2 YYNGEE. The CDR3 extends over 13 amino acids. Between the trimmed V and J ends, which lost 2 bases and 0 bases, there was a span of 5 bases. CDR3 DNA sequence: TGTGCCAGCAGCGTTGGCATGAACACTGAAGCTTTCTTT. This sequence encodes CASSVGMNTEAFF.

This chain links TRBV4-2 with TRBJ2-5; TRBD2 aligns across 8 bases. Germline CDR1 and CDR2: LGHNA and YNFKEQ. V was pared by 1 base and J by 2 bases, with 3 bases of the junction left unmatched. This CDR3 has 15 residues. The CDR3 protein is CASSQGIAGQETQYF. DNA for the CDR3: TGTGCCAGCAGCCAAGGAATAGCGGGGCAAGAGACCCAGTACTTC.

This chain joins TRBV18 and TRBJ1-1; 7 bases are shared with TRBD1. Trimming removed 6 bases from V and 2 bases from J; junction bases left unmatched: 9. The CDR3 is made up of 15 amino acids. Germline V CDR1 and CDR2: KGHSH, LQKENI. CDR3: CASSPQGGSNTEAFF. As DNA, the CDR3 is TGTGCCAGCTCGCCCCAGGGGGGTAGCAACACTGAAGCTTTCTTT.

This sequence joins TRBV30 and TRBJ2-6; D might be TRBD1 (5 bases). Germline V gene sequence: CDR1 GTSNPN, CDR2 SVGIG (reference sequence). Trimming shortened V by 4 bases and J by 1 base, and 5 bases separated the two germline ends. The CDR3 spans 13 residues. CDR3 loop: CAWKGSGANVLTF. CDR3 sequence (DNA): TGTGCCTGGAAGGGGTCTGGGGCCAACGTCCTGACTTTC.

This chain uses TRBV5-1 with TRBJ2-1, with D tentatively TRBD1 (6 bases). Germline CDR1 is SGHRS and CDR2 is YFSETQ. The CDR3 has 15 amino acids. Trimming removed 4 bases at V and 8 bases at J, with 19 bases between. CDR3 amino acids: CASSPPLQGMDEQFF. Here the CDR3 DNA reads TGCGCCAGCAGCCCCCCGCTCCAGGGGATGGATGAGCAGTTCTTC.